This T cell receptor beta chain was identified during a study of shared clonotypes between healthy human individuals (dated by TCRdb to between 2020 and 2021). Background for the entire study: The cohort included a few men and a couple of women between 18 and 49 years of age. Per donor, three plates each were used for CD4 naive and CD4 memory, two for CD8 naive, and one for CD8 memory. The study deeply sequenced blood TCR repertoires of five healthy adults to estimate repertoire size and the extent of clonotype sharing between individuals. Libraries were prepared and TCR repertoires were sequenced by different laboratories using diverse techniques, in order to increase sequencing depth and limit assay-specific biases. Leukapheresis yielded between about 0.85 and 10 billion PBMCs per donor. Paper-wide results and their limitations: Based on pairwise subsampling, the degree of clonotype sharing among donors was expected to be affected by sequencing depth. Higher generation probabilities were observed for clonotypes shared by all four sorted-subset donors than for non-shared clonotypes. When several donors were compared, the shared fraction of clonotypes was roughly 4.8% for naive CD4, roughly 3.3% for naive CD8, 2% to 2.5% for memory CD4, and about 0.36% for memory CD8. Sampling was restricted to blood, and TCR repertoires in tissues likely differ from the TCR repertoires found in blood. Naive subsets generally had larger estimated clonotype richness than memory subsets did. Because the study included a small number of donors, the genetic and exposure-history diversity represented was limited. Rarefaction of sorted-subset datasets indicated incomplete sequencing despite the large sequencing depth.

The donors were healthy, HIV-negative adults who had no recently reported acute infections or vaccinations. Every donor was a Caucasian adult living in Nashville, Tennessee, USA. CD4+ T cells were enriched through magnetic negative selection, after which naive cells were positively selected on CD45RA and the remaining negative fraction served as the memory subset. Blood was collected by leukapheresis, and PBMCs were isolated by Ficoll-Histopaque density gradient centrifugation and then cryopreserved in liquid nitrogen vapor phase. Analytical flow cytometry was used to check the purity and quantity of each magnetically sorted T cell population. Each sorted fraction had its genomic DNA isolated and then quantified by UV absorbance on a Nanodrop 2000c. Using the deep immunoSEQ assay, multiplex PCR amplified TCR CDR3 regions from genomic DNA. For each cell subset, the extracted genomic DNA was distributed evenly across all wells of several immunoSEQ 96-well plates, and each plate served as one replicate. For sorted subsets, approximately 200 ng of genomic DNA, equivalent to roughly 30,000 T cell genomes, went into each replicate PCR. Purified libraries were measured with a Qubit 3.0 fluorometer, size-checked on a Bioanalyzer 2100, and measured again with the KAPA Library Quantification kit. A separate single-read 150-cycle Illumina NextSeq 550 flow cell was used to sequence each immunoSEQ 96-well plate. The authors' analysis ran thus. The immunoSEQ output contained only junctional sequences without quality scores, so filtering could not match that applied to full-length reads. Sequences were annotated with PyIR, a Python wrapper for IgBLAST v1.9, and V/J genes and CDR3 were assigned using IMGT germline references. Reads were removed for weak V/J assignments (E-value above 1e-6), missing CDR3, stop codons, out-of-frame junctions, or ambiguous translated residues. A V3J clonotype was defined by an identical inferred V gene, J gene, and CDR3 amino acid sequence. To compute the percentage overlap between repertoires, the number of shared unique clonotypes was divided by the size of the smaller repertoire. Three approaches were used to assess repertoire richness: RTK rarefaction, the Chao1 estimator, and Recon v2.1 estimates of unobserved clonotypes. For all TCRbeta clonotypes obtained by the gDNA method from a handful of donors, generation probabilities were computed with OLGA. Held by TCRdb, this immuneACCESS table contains in-frame sequences only and omits some clones. Under half of the omission traces to an unresolved V gene where checked; the cause of the rest is unknown. Clonal size and the V and J genes are those of that table, whereas D and trimming came from the DNA. The sample table lists about 680,000 clones, around 73% of them with a count of one. Of the sample, around 1.8% falls within the top ten clones.

With respect to this clone: There is no known antigen for this receptor. No much larger clone is present one base from it, and per-base qualities are unavailable.

The CDR3 covers 15 residues, taking in both the cysteine and the phenylalanine. Here the CDR3 DNA is all that survives: 45 bases in frame from base 1. Sequenced input: memory CD4+ T cells sorted from blood. According to the study, the label for this sample's cell subset or site signals: CD45RA-negative fraction. The TCR was taken from a young woman in good health. Recombination joined TRBV21-1 with TRBJ2-7. TRBV21-1 constitutes a pseudogene. The CDR3 region reads CASSKDVGRSYEQYF. The DNA is TGTGCCAGCAGCAAAGACGTCGGCAGGAGCTACGAGCAGTACTTC.